The clone carrying this T cell receptor (beta chain) was counted only a few times. Antigen: not known. The data originate from a study of T cells in Graves' hyperthyroidism and ophthalmopathy. This CDR3 spans 13 amino acids. Between the trimmed V and J ends, which lost 0 bases and 4 bases, there was a span of 4 bases. Germline values: CDR1 ENHRY, CDR2 SYGVKD. Amplified TCR beta CDR3 regions derived from RNA transcripts. A set of HTBI primers served as the primers for a first-round RT-PCR of the TCR CDR3. TCRdb ran MiXCR on the multiplex PCR reads and lists one entry per CDR3 protein. The data show under 700,000 distinct CDR3 sequences, more than 45% seen once. Study outcomes and limitations: From stable hyperthyroidism, ophthalmopathy was set apart by a 13 V-J model.

The sequence came from a woman aged 18-35 years with Graves' hyperthyroidism. Sample: peripheral blood or thyroid tissue (not recorded which). The J gene is TRBJ1-3, the V gene TRBV10-3; D remains unclear. In DNA, the CDR3 is TGTGCCATCAGTGAGTCGGGCGGAAACACCATATATTTT. This encodes CAISESGGNTIYF.